The sequence of this TCR beta chain was determined in a study of blood T cell repertoires in COVID-19. Clones were sequenced by immunoSEQ multiplex PCR, and TCRdb holds only the in-frame ones, with some missing. Altogether a few hundred thousand clones are present, roughly four fifths being singletons, with the ten largest covering 3.5% to 5%. Sequencing was carried out using PBMCs or T cells enriched from blood (not recorded which). The source is a man aged 25-40 years with acute COVID-19.

The CDR3 here is CASSFGGLAGELFF. In DNA form, the CDR3 reads TGTGCCAGCAGCTTCGGGGGGTTGGCCGGGGAGCTGTTTTTT. The chain couples TRBV11-2 to TRBJ2-2, with 7 bases that match TRBD2. Looked up from germline, CDR1 is SGHAT and CDR2 is FQNNGV. This CDR3 is 14 amino acids long. V was pared by 3 bases and J by 6 bases, with 4 bases of the junction left unmatched. Full variable domain (remainder filled in from reference TRBV11-2 and TRBJ2-2): EAGVAQSPRYKIIEKRQSVAFWCNPISGHATLYWYQQILGQGPKLLIQFQNNGVVDDSQLPKDRFSAERLKGVDSTLKIQPAKLEDSAVYLCASSFGGLAGELFFGEGSRLTVL.